Listed here are 31 T cell receptor beta chains from one sample, sequenced in a study of blood T cell repertoires in COVID-19. Sequencing used immunoSEQ multiplex PCR; TCRdb keeps in-frame clones, though not all of them. The data hold roughly 200,000 clones, with approximately 84% observed a single time. Sequencing was performed on peripheral blood. These receptors all stem from a man aged 45-65 years with active or convalescent COVID-19.

The rearrangement links TRBV24-1 to TRBJ2-1, with D tentatively TRBD2 (7 bases). The CDR3 consists of 16 residues. Germline-derived CDR1 and CDR2 are KGHDR and SFDVKD. Trimming stripped 1 base from V and 0 bases from J, with 9 bases between. The chain's CDR3 is CATSDFRGGSYNEQFF. CDR3 sequence (DNA): TGTGCCACCAGTGATTTTAGGGGGGGCTCCTACAATGAGCAGTTCTTC.

The chain combines TRBV9 with TRBJ2-5; 13 bases align to TRBD2. The CDR3 is made up of 16 amino acids. CDR1 and CDR2 from the germline V gene are SGDLS and YYNGEE. Trimming removed 4 bases from V and 5 bases from J; junction bases left unmatched: 8. DNA for the CDR3: TGTGCCAGCAGCCCCCGGACTAGCGGGGGCCGGGAGACCCAGTACTTC. Residues: CASSPRTSGGRETQYF.

In nucleotides, the CDR3 is TGTGCCAGCAGCAGCGGGGGTGACTACACAGATACGCAGTATTTT. Translating gives CASSSGGDYTDTQYF. The chain has TRBV5-4 and TRBJ2-3; TRBD2 matches 8 bases. Germline loops: CDR1 SGHNT, CDR2 YYREEE (reference sequence). This CDR3 spans 15 amino acids. Trimming removed 4 bases from V and 2 bases from J; junction bases left unmatched: 6. The full variable domain, its missing parts supplied by reference TRBV5-4 and TRBJ2-3, is ETGVTQSPTHLIKTRGQQVTLRCSSQSGHNTVSWYQQALGQGPQFIFQYYREEENGRGNFPPRFSGLQFPNYSSELNVNALELDDSALYLCASSSGGDYTDTQYFGPGTRLTVL.

This sequence joins TRBV5-8 and TRBJ1-2, with D possibly TRBD1 on 5 matching bases. V dropped 0 bases and J dropped 8 bases, with 17 bases sitting between them. This CDR3 contains 15 residues. Germline-derived CDR1 and CDR2 are SGHTS and YDEGEE. CDR3 nucleotide sequence: TGTGCCAGCAGCTTGGCCGGGGGATTATCTATCGGCTACACCTTC. The encoded protein is CASSLAGGLSIGYTF.

The chain links TRBV7-9 to TRBJ1-6; TRBD1 matches 7 bases. CDR1 is SEHNR and CDR2 is FQNEAQ in the germline V gene (reference sequence). Unmatched junction bases numbered 12, after V lost 4 bases and J lost 6 bases. The CDR3 runs 17 residues. The CDR3, as DNA: TGTGCCAGCAGCTCAAGGGGGCAGGGGGTGATTAATTCACCCCTCCACTTT. Amino acid sequence: CASSSRGQGVINSPLHF.

The table lists this clone with a few counts. This chain links TRBV2 with TRBJ2-2; a weak D match, TRBD2 (5 bases). The V and J ends lost 5 bases and 1 base respectively, with 11 bases between them. CDR1 is SNHLY, CDR2 FYNNEI, per germline. The CDR3 totals 15 residues. The CDR3 is CASSPRRGNTGELFF. The CDR3 nucleotides are TGTGCCAGCAGTCCAAGACGGGGGAACACCGGGGAGCTGTTTTTT.

About this clone itself: One end of the junction varies from germline; a read error may be responsible. The rearrangement joins TRBV20-1 to TRBJ2-5; unclear D gene. The CDR3 is 14 residues long. Germline CDR1 and CDR2: DFQATT and SNEGSKA (reference sequence). The CDR3 bases are TGCAGTGCTAGTTCTGGGCAGCTGCAAGGGACCCAGTACTTC. Its translation: CSASSGQLQGTQYF.

This chain connects TRBV30 to TRBJ2-5, with 10 nucleotides matching TRBD2. CDR1 and CDR2 from the germline V gene are GTSNPN and SVGIG (reference sequence). V was clipped by 4 bases and J by 5 bases; unmatched bases: 4. The CDR3 runs to 13 residues. CDR3 in amino acids: CAWKAGGRETQYF. In DNA form, the CDR3 reads TGTGCCTGGAAAGCGGGGGGGCGGGAGACCCAGTACTTC.

This clone has a handful of counts. This rearrangement joins TRBV5-1 to TRBJ2-4, with 10 positions matching TRBD1. The germline V gene has CDR1 SGHRS and CDR2 YFSETQ. J lost 2 bases, V lost 5 bases, and 7 bases had no gene match. This CDR3 comprises 16 residues. CDR3 amino acids: CASRSGTGVTKNIQYF. The CDR3 coding sequence is TGCGCCAGCAGGTCCGGGACAGGGGTGACCAAAAACATTCAGTACTTC.

This chain joins TRBV7-9 and TRBJ2-5; 11 positions agree with TRBD2. Germline CDR1 and CDR2: SEHNR and FQNEAQ (reference sequence). The CDR3 extends over 15 amino acids. Trimming cost V 5 bases and J 4 bases; bases outside gene matches: 6. CDR3 coding DNA: TGTGCCAGCAGCCTTAGCGGGGGGGCCAGAGAGACCCAGTACTTC. It translates to CASSLSGGARETQYF.

V and J are TRBV9 and TRBJ1-2; a weak D match, TRBD1 (5 bases). Trimming stripped 1 base from V and 2 bases from J, with 6 bases between. Germline CDR1 is SGDLS and CDR2 is YYNGEE. The CDR3 runs to 13 residues. The CDR3 loop reads CASSVNRNYGYTF. The CDR3 DNA reads TGTGCCAGCAGCGTAAACAGGAACTATGGCTACACCTTC.

The gene calls are TRBV9 and TRBJ2-3, with a possible D match to TRBD2 (7 bases). CDR1 is SGDLS and CDR2 is YYNGEE in the germline V gene. The CDR3 is 15 residues long. The V end was cut by 0 bases, the J end by 1 base, with 9 bases between. The CDR3 nucleotides read TGTGCCAGCAGCGTAGCGGGGGGCCGCACAGATACGCAGTATTTT. Protein product: CASSVAGGRTDTQYF. Filled out from reference TRBV9 and TRBJ2-3, the complete variable domain reads DSGVTQTPKHLITATGQRVTLRCSPRSGDLSVYWYQQSLDQGLQFLIQYYNGEERAKGNILERFSAQQFPDLHSELNLSSLELGDSALYFCASSVAGGRTDTQYFGPGTRLTVL.

The chain has TRBV19 and TRBJ1-5; D is unresolved. The length of the CDR3 is 14 residues. The ends were cut back, 3 bases at V and 0 bases at J, with 6 bases in the middle. Germline V lookup: CDR1 LNHDA, CDR2 SQIVND (reference sequence). The CDR3 DNA sequence: TGTGCCAGTAGTATCGAGGATAGCAATCAGCCCCAGCATTTT. Amino acids: CASSIEDSNQPQHF.

This clone was picked up many times. V and J are TRBV5-1 and TRBJ2-7; 8 positions match TRBD2. Looked up from germline, CDR1 is SGHRS and CDR2 is YFSETQ. CDR3 length equals 15 residues. V lost 3 bases and J lost 3; bases outside the gene matches: 8. CDR3 DNA: TGCGCCAGCAGCTGGACTAGCTCCTCATTCTACGAGCAGTACTTC. This codes for CASSWTSSSFYEQYF.

The chain couples TRBV6-2 or TRBV6-3 to TRBJ2-7, with TRBD2 matching over 7 bases. The CDR3 extends over 15 amino acids. V gave up 4 bases and J gave up 6 bases; unmatched junction bases: 12. Germline loops: CDR1 MNHEY, CDR2 SVGEGT. The CDR3 DNA follows: TGTGCCAGCAGTTTTACACCCGGGACTATCGGCGAGCAGTACTTC. Its protein product is CASSFTPGTIGEQYF.

In its sample, this clone was seen once. The genes are TRBV24-1 and TRBJ1-2; D remains unclear. Germline V gene lookup returns CDR1 KGHDR and CDR2 SFDVKD. The CDR3 is 17 residues long. Trimming removed 1 base at V and 2 bases at J, with 16 bases between. CDR3: CATSDFLRGRRNYGYTF. CDR3 in DNA: TGTGCCACCAGTGATTTTCTTCGGGGTAGGAGAAACTATGGCTACACCTTC.

Only one count was recorded for this clone. This sequence joins TRBV5-1 and TRBJ1-1; 10 nucleotides match TRBD1. The CDR3 runs to 18 residues. V lost 0 bases, J lost 1 base, and 9 bases stayed unmatched. Germline CDR1 reads SGHRS; CDR2 reads YFSETQ. In nucleotides, the CDR3 is TGCGCCAGCAGCTTGGCCTGGGACAGGGGTAGAGGGAACACTGAAGCTTTCTTT. This sequence encodes CASSLAWDRGRGNTEAFF. Variable domain in full (rest from reference TRBV5-1 and TRBJ1-1): KAGVTQTPRYLIKTRGQQVTLSCSPISGHRSVSWYQQTPGQGLQFLFEYFSETQRNKGNFPGRFSGRQFSNSRSEMNVSTLELGDSALYLCASSLAWDRGRGNTEAFFGQGTRLTVV.

This chain uses TRBV7-2 with TRBJ1-2, with 8 bases fitting TRBD1. J gave up 6 bases and V 2 bases, and 8 bases lay outside the gene matches. Germline V gene data show CDR1 as SGHTA and CDR2 as FQGNSA. CDR3 length: 15 residues. The CDR3 loop is CASSLSLGTGDGYTF. The CDR3 DNA sequence: TGTGCCAGCAGCTTATCGTTAGGGACAGGAGATGGCTACACCTTC.

The table lists this clone with a count of one. One junction end disagrees with the germline gene, perhaps due to a read error. This chain connects TRBV7-2 to TRBJ1-2, with 7 bases fitting TRBD1. Germline CDR1 reads SGHTA; CDR2 reads FQGNSA. This CDR3 contains 13 residues. CDR3 DNA: TGTGCCAGCAGCTTAGCGGGACAGTGGTCCGTGTCCTTC. The encoded protein is CASSLAGQWSVSF.

The chain employs TRBV7-8 and TRBJ1-5; the D gene is possibly TRBD1 (5 bases). Germline CDR1 is SGHVS and CDR2 is FQNEAQ. The CDR3 is 13 residues long. Trimming stripped 5 bases from V and 3 bases from J, with 8 bases between. CDR3 DNA: TGTGCCAGCAGCCGTGGGGCCAATCAGCCCCAGCATTTT. It specifies CASSRGANQPQHF.

The chain carries TRBV5-5 and TRBJ2-7; tentatively, D is TRBD1 (5 bases). The CDR3 contains 13 residues. Trimming took 2 bases from V and 7 from J, leaving 13 bases between them. Per the germline V gene, CDR1 is SGHKS and CDR2 is YYEKEE (reference sequence). In DNA form, the CDR3 reads TGTGCCAGCAGCTTTAATGGGGCTAAGGAGCAGTACTTC. Its translation: CASSFNGAKEQYF. Based on the CDR3 plus reference TRBV5-5 and TRBJ2-7, the full variable domain is DAGVTQSPTHLIKTRGQQVTLRCSPISGHKSVSWYQQVLGQGPQFIFQYYEKEERGRGNFPDRFSARQFPNYSSELNVNALLLGDSALYLCASSFNGAKEQYFGPGTRLTVT.

V usage is TRBV7-3 and J usage is TRBJ2-3; 11 nucleotides match TRBD2. The CDR3 is 15 amino acids. CDR1 SGHTA and CDR2 FQGTGA come from the germline V gene. With V trimmed by 5 bases and J by 4 bases, 5 bases remained unmatched. Here the CDR3 DNA reads TGTGCCAGCAGCCAGCTAGCGGGGGGTGCAGATACGCAGTATTTT. Its translation is CASSQLAGGADTQYF. Looking up the rest from reference TRBV7-3 and TRBJ2-3 gives the full variable domain: GAGVSQTPSNKVTEKGKYVELRCDPISGHTALYWYRQSLGQGPEFLIYFQGTGAADDSGLPNDRFFAVRPEGSVSTLKIQRTERGDSAVYLCASSQLAGGADTQYFGPGTRLTVL.

This clone was seen a few times. The J gene is TRBJ2-1, the V gene TRBV27, with D maybe TRBD1 (5 bases). The V end was cut by 3 bases, the J end by 0 bases, with 15 bases between. This CDR3 contains 17 residues. CDR1 is MNHEY and CDR2 is SMNVEV in the germline V gene (reference sequence). CDR3 coding DNA: TGTGCCAGCAGTTTCTCCCAGACAGCCGGCTCCTACAATGAGCAGTTCTTC. Amino acids: CASSFSQTAGSYNEQFF.

The genes are TRBV3-1 (or the pseudogene TRBV3-2) and TRBJ2-3; 9 nucleotides agree with TRBD1. J gave up 2 bases and V 4 bases, and 1 base lay outside the gene matches. The CDR3 runs to 14 residues. The germline gives CDR1 LGHDT, CDR2 YNNKEL (reference sequence). The CDR3 DNA follows: TGTGCCAGCAGCCGGGACAGGGCCACAGATACGCAGTATTTT. Translation: CASSRDRATDTQYF.

Ten or more counts support this clone. The chain recombines TRBV7-9 with TRBJ1-5; D gene uncertain. The CDR3 loop spans 14 amino acids. CDR1 and CDR2 from the germline V gene are SEHNR and FQNEAQ (reference sequence). V was shortened by 6 bases and J by 1 base, with 10 bases between the two germline ends. The CDR3 spells CASSPFLSNQPQHF. CDR3 nucleotides: TGTGCCAGCAGTCCTTTTTTAAGCAATCAGCCCCAGCATTTT.

This clone was found once. The chain employs TRBV7-9 and TRBJ1-3; TRBD1 aligns across 7 bases. This CDR3 region has 16 residues. Germline trimming cut 3 bases from V and 0 bases from J; bases unmatched to any gene: 5. In germline, CDR1 is SEHNR, CDR2 FQNEAQ (reference sequence). In DNA form, the CDR3 reads TGTGCCAGCAGCTTCGGGACAGTCGTCTCTGGAAACACCATATATTTT. It encodes CASSFGTVVSGNTIYF.

The chain is built from TRBV28 and TRBJ1-2; TRBD1 is a possible D gene (6 bases). The CDR3 sequence is 14 residues long. Trimming stripped 5 bases from V and 4 bases from J, with 14 bases between. In germline, CDR1 is MDHEN, CDR2 SYDVKM. Written as DNA, the CDR3 is TGTGCCAGCAGTACCCCGGACAGAAGCTATGGCTACACCTTC. Translated, it gives CASSTPDRSYGYTF.

The chain couples TRBV7-9 to TRBJ1-2; 7 bases match TRBD1. CDR1 and CDR2 from the germline V gene are SEHNR and FQNEAQ (reference sequence). Unmatched junction bases numbered 7, after V lost 6 bases and J lost 6 bases. This CDR3 is 13 amino acids long. The CDR3 protein is CASSQTGKNGYTF. In DNA form, the CDR3 reads TGTGCCAGCAGTCAGACAGGGAAGAATGGCTACACCTTC.

This chain joins TRBV6-1 and TRBJ2-7, with TRBD1 identical over 9 bases. Germline loops: CDR1 MNHNS, CDR2 SASEGT. The CDR3 has 16 residues. V lost 0 bases to trimming and J lost 5 bases; unmatched junction nucleotides: 8. CDR3 DNA sequence: TGTGCCAGCAGTGAAGCTTCCGGGACAGGGACGCACGAGCAGTACTTC. This translates into CASSEASGTGTHEQYF.

The J gene is TRBJ2-5, the V gene TRBV30; 10 bases line up with TRBD1. After removal of 1 base from V and 5 bases from J, the junction contained 19 bases not matched to a gene. This CDR3 is built from 19 residues. Germline V lookup: CDR1 GTSNPN, CDR2 SVGIG (reference sequence). CDR3 bases: TGTGCCTGGAGTGGCCTTTGGTTTACCGGGACAGGGGTCGCGGAGACCCAGTACTTC. Translation: CAWSGLWFTGTGVAETQYF.

The chain has TRBV7-9 and TRBJ1-6; 10 bases match TRBD1. The CDR3 runs to 14 residues. V lost 5 bases, J lost 9 bases, and 4 bases stayed unmatched. CDR1 is SEHNR and CDR2 is FQNEAQ in the germline V gene (reference sequence). DNA of the CDR3: TGTGCCAGCAGCCCGGGGACAGGGGTTTCACCCCTCCACTTT. Amino acids: CASSPGTGVSPLHF.